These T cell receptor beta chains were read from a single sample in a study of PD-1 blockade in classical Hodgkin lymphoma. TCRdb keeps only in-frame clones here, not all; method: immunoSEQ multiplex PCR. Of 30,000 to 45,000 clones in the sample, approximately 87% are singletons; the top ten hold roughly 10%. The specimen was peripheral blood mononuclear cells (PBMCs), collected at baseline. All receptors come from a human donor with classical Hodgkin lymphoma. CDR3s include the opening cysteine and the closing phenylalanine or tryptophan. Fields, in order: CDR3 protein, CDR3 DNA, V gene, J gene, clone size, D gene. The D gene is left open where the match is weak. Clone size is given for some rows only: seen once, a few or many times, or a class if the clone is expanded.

cdr3_aa: CASSIAPQGTYEQYF; cdr3_nt: TGTGCCAGTAGTATAGCCCCCCAGGGAACCTACGAGCAGTACTTC; v_call: TRBV19; j_call: TRBJ2-7; clone_size: .; d_call: .
cdr3_aa: CASSLAGNYNEQFF; cdr3_nt: TGCGCCAGCAGCTTGGCTGGCAACTACAATGAGCAGTTCTTC; v_call: TRBV5-1; j_call: TRBJ2-1; clone_size: .; d_call: .
cdr3_aa: CASSVDEPNNSPLHF; cdr3_nt: TGTGCCAGCAGCGTAGATGAGCCGAATAATTCACCCCTCCACTTT; v_call: TRBV9; j_call: TRBJ1-6; clone_size: few; d_call: .
cdr3_aa: CASSLSAGRGAHEAFF; cdr3_nt: TGTGCCAGCAGCTTATCGGCCGGGAGGGGCGCGCATGAAGCTTTCTTT; v_call: TRBV7-3; j_call: TRBJ1-1; clone_size: .; d_call: .
cdr3_aa: CASSTGPMDTIYF; cdr3_nt: TGTGCCAGCTCAACCGGGCCGATGGACACCATATATTTT; v_call: TRBV18; j_call: TRBJ1-3; clone_size: .; d_call: .
cdr3_aa: CASSGSQNSYEQYF; cdr3_nt: TGTGCCAGCAGCGGTAGCCAGAACTCCTACGAGCAGTACTTC; v_call: TRBV9; j_call: TRBJ2-7; clone_size: .; d_call: .
cdr3_aa: CASSFQGHYGYTF; cdr3_nt: TGTGCCAGCAGTTTCCAGGGACACTATGGCTACACCTTC; v_call: TRBV28; j_call: TRBJ1-2; clone_size: once; d_call: .
cdr3_aa: CASSIYNGDRTITYNSPLHF; cdr3_nt: TGTGCCAGCAGCATATATAATGGCGACAGGACCATAACCTATAATTCACCCCTCCACTTT; v_call: TRBV13; j_call: TRBJ1-6; clone_size: .; d_call: .
cdr3_aa: CASSPRDRDGSPLHF; cdr3_nt: TGTGCCAGCAGTCCTAGGGACAGGGATGGTTCACCCCTCCACTTT; v_call: TRBV28; j_call: TRBJ1-6; clone_size: .; d_call: TRBD1
cdr3_aa: CASSDSRDRRYEQYF; cdr3_nt: TGTGCCAGCAGCGACTCCCGGGACAGGCGCTACGAGCAGTACTTC; v_call: TRBV16; j_call: TRBJ2-7; clone_size: .; d_call: TRBD1
cdr3_aa: CSVSSGTGVSYGYTF; cdr3_nt: TGCAGCGTCAGTTCCGGGACAGGGGTTAGCTATGGCTACACCTTC; v_call: TRBV29-1; j_call: TRBJ1-2; clone_size: once; d_call: TRBD1
cdr3_aa: CASRRPGTGFYEQYF; cdr3_nt: TGTGCCAGCAGACGACCCGGGACAGGTTTCTACGAGCAGTACTTC; v_call: TRBV27; j_call: TRBJ2-7; clone_size: .; d_call: TRBD1
cdr3_aa: CASSYSIRERETQYF; cdr3_nt: TGTGCCAGCAGTTACTCGATCAGGGAAAGGGAGACCCAGTACTTC; v_call: TRBV6-6; j_call: TRBJ2-5; clone_size: .; d_call: .
cdr3_aa: CASSPGDSVRELFF; cdr3_nt: TGTGCCAGTAGCCCGGGAGATTCCGTCCGGGAGCTGTTTTTT; v_call: TRBV9; j_call: TRBJ2-2; clone_size: .; d_call: .
cdr3_aa: CASSYRNQPQHF; cdr3_nt: TGTGCCAGCAGTTACAGGAATCAGCCCCAGCATTTT; v_call: TRBV6-6; j_call: TRBJ1-5; clone_size: .; d_call: .
cdr3_aa: CASRAGSPNYGYTF; cdr3_nt: TGTGCCAGCAGGGCCGGGTCCCCTAACTATGGCTACACCTTC; v_call: TRBV2; j_call: TRBJ1-2; clone_size: .; d_call: .
cdr3_aa: CVSGTGRDEQYF; cdr3_nt: TGTGTCAGCGGTACAGGGCGCGACGAGCAGTACTTC; v_call: TRBV7-9; j_call: TRBJ2-7; clone_size: .; d_call: .
cdr3_aa: CASSFPAGIRDEQYF; cdr3_nt: TGTGCCAGCAGCTTTCCCGCAGGGATCAGAGACGAGCAGTACTTC; v_call: TRBV5-6; j_call: TRBJ2-7; clone_size: .; d_call: .
cdr3_aa: CAITETDRQANEQYF; cdr3_nt: TGTGCCATCACCGAAACGGACAGACAAGCTAACGAGCAGTACTTC; v_call: TRBV10-3; j_call: TRBJ2-7; clone_size: .; d_call: .
cdr3_aa: CSRGPFLQPQHF; cdr3_nt: TGCAGCCGTGGACCTTTTCTTCAGCCCCAGCATTTT; v_call: TRBV29-1; j_call: TRBJ1-5; clone_size: .; d_call: .
cdr3_aa: CASNNPGTGDSPLHF; cdr3_nt: TGTGCCAGCAACAACCCTGGGACAGGAGACTCACCCCTCCACTTT; v_call: TRBV6-6; j_call: TRBJ1-6; clone_size: .; d_call: TRBD1
cdr3_aa: CASTPMEAGGYTF; cdr3_nt: TGTGCCAGCACCCCGATGGAGGCAGGAGGCTACACCTTC; v_call: TRBV6-6; j_call: TRBJ1-2; clone_size: .; d_call: .
cdr3_aa: CASSSRTDTQYF; cdr3_nt: TGTGCCAGCAGTTCCCGAACAGATACGCAGTATTTT; v_call: TRBV28; j_call: TRBJ2-3; clone_size: .; d_call: .
cdr3_aa: CASSLGGRNQETQYF; cdr3_nt: TGTGCCAGCAGCTTAGGGGGAAGGAACCAAGAGACCCAGTACTTC; v_call: TRBV7-6; j_call: TRBJ2-5; clone_size: .; d_call: .
cdr3_aa: CASSRDFQETQYF; cdr3_nt: TGTGCCAGCTCCAGGGACTTTCAAGAGACCCAGTACTTC; v_call: TRBV2; j_call: TRBJ2-5; clone_size: .; d_call: .
cdr3_aa: CASSLEGLAGGPTDTQYF; cdr3_nt: TGCGCCAGCAGCTTGGAGGGACTAGCGGGGGGACCCACAGATACGCAGTATTTT; v_call: TRBV5-1; j_call: TRBJ2-3; clone_size: .; d_call: TRBD2
cdr3_aa: CASSVDGGPGDTQYF; cdr3_nt: TGTGCCAGCAGCGTAGATGGGGGGCCGGGAGATACGCAGTATTTT; v_call: TRBV9; j_call: TRBJ2-3; clone_size: .; d_call: .
cdr3_aa: CASSPLGQGRLGANVLTF; cdr3_nt: TGTGCCAGCAGTCCTCTGGGACAGGGGAGACTTGGGGCCAACGTCCTGACTTTC; v_call: TRBV25-1; j_call: TRBJ2-6; clone_size: .; d_call: TRBD1